This TCR beta chain is drawn from a study of blood T cell repertoires in COVID-19. V was pared by 3 bases and J by 1 base, with 18 bases of the junction left unmatched. The CDR3 extends over 22 amino acids. The V gene's germline CDR1 is SGDLS and CDR2 YYNGEE. Per the study methods: Amplification of reference gene primers provided the estimated nucleated cell counts. Profiling relied on immunoSEQ multiplex PCR, and the TCRdb table lists in-frame clones only, not all of them. V and J calls and clone size are those listed in that table; D and trimming were worked out from the DNA. The table records around 250,000 clones, around 86% of them present only once. What the recovered Cohort 3 donors had was two negative PCRs, clearance, or symptom resolution.

Sequences were obtained from PBMCs or T cells enriched from blood (not recorded which). The V gene is TRBV9, the J gene TRBJ2-6; 11 bases fit TRBD1. The clonotype comes from a woman aged 45-65 years who had recovered from COVID-19. CDR3 in DNA: TGTGCCAGCAGCGCCGTACCCGGGACAGGGGGATTTAGGGTTTCTGGGGCCAACGTCCTGACTTTC. Protein: CASSAVPGTGGFRVSGANVLTF.